This T cell receptor (beta chain) was documented in a study of metastatic and nonmetastatic thyroid tumors. The wider study: Repertoire comparisons spanned blood and tumor or nodule tissue from malignant and benign thyroid patients.

Study results and limitations: For both blood and tumor, malignant thyroid tumors reportedly showed significantly higher TCR beta diversity than benign nodules did.

Original handling: Differences in CDR3 between clinicopathological groups were drawn on to build a classifier intended to discriminate distant-metastatic papillary thyroid cancer patients. TCRdb re-called the PCR reads through MiXCR. Here the V and J calls rest on TCRdb's processing, not on the authors' analysis. Of roughly 25,000 clones in the sample, roughly 13% were seen once. Among the patients, none had received any treatment before thyroid surgery. Germline V gene data show CDR1 as SGHTA and CDR2 as FQGTGA. CDR3 length equals 14 residues. With 3 bases clipped from V and 2 bases from J, the junction kept 3 bases outside the gene matches. This clone was picked up many times. Its cognate antigen is unknown.

The V gene is TRBV7-3, the J gene TRBJ2-7, with 8 bases matching TRBD1. Input material: blood. The receptor comes from a female donor with papillary thyroid cancer or a benign thyroid nodule (not recorded which). Some clones in this sample may be carry-over from other donors' samples. The CDR3 DNA reads TGTGCCAGCAGCTTGGGACAGGTCCCCTACGAGCAGTACTTC. This encodes CASSLGQVPYEQYF.